This T cell receptor beta chain was documented in a study of regulatory T cells in long-lasting Graves disease. The CDR3 length is 14 residues. V lost 5 bases, J lost 4 bases, and 6 bases stayed unmatched. CDR1 and CDR2 (germline): SGHTA, FQGTGA. This clonotype has at least ten counts. Arm-PCR with iRepertoire HTBI primers amplified the CDR3 regions for these TCR beta libraries. TCRdb reanalysed the multiplex PCR reads using MiXCR and keeps one entry per CDR3 protein. This sample has about 610,000 distinct CDR3 sequences, with roughly 15% found just once. As for time point: newly diagnosed GD, antithyroid drugs for less than 3 months. Preparation of the TCR library used RNA extracted from PBMCs. These same records also appear under a second study, on T cells in Graves' hyperthyroidism and ophthalmopathy. This second report adds: The study used the HTBI primer set for a first-round RT-PCR of the TCR CDR3.

The sample was peripheral blood mononuclear cells (PBMCs), taken at new diagnosis, from a patient treated with antithyroid drugs. The TCR comes from a man between 18 and 35 years old with Graves disease. The V gene is TRBV7-3, the J gene TRBJ2-5, with 8 bases aligning to TRBD2. CDR3 in amino acids: CASSLGGGGETQYF. Here the CDR3 DNA reads TGTGCCAGCAGCCTCGGGGGGGGAGGAGAGACCCAGTACTTC.